This record covers a single T cell receptor (beta chain). Its specificity is unknown. The record originates from a study of CD8 T cells in ankylosing spondylitis. Findings of the study overall: A TCR beta motif of fewer than 10 highly homologous variants seemed to mark ankylosing spondylitis blood.

V was clipped by 5 bases and J by 2 bases, with 15 bases between them. Germline lookup yields CDR1 SGHAT and CDR2 FQNNGV. This CDR3 spans 15 amino acids. Making use of molecular barcodes, quantitative 5'-RACE generated TCR beta libraries. TCRdb processed the 5' RACE reads anew with MiXCR; each CDR3 protein has one entry. The sample lists approximately 440,000 distinct CDR3 sequences, over 15% occurring once. Sequencing was carried out using blood, either unsorted or a sorted T cell fraction (not recorded which). The rearrangement links TRBV11-2 to TRBJ2-5; D uncertain. This clonotype was sampled from a male donor with ankylosing spondylitis. DNA of the CDR3: TGTGCCAGCAGCCAAATGGCGATGCCTCAAGAGACCCAGTACTTC. This sequence encodes CASSQMAMPQETQYF.